These T cell receptor beta chains were read from a single sample in a study of OX40 agonist ivuxolimab in advanced cancers. Data came from immunoSEQ multiplex PCR; TCRdb stores just in-frame clones and leaves some out. The sample has 60,000 to 90,000 clones, more than 75% seen once. Sequencing was performed on CD4+ or CD8+ T cells sorted from blood, taken in a trial of the OX40 agonist ivuxolimab. Receptors originate from an adult with an advanced solid tumor such as melanoma, head and neck, liver or kidney cancer. CDR3s include the opening cysteine and the closing phenylalanine or tryptophan. D genes are given only for firm matches. Expanded clones are given a class, and other clones once, few, many or no size at all.

-,TRBJ2-1,TRBV5-1,-,TGCGCCAGCAGCTTGGGGGGAGGCTCCTACAATGAGCAGTTCTTC,CASSLGGGSYNEQFF
-,TRBJ2-2,TRBV28,-,TGTGCCAGCAGTCCATCAGGGGCCACCGGGGAGCTGTTTTTT,CASSPSGATGELFF
-,TRBJ1-2,TRBV5-8,-,TGTGCCAGCAGCACCGGGCAAGAGGGTAAGTTTAACTATGGCTACACCTTC,CASSTGQEGKFNYGYTF
-,TRBJ2-7,TRBV7-2,-,TGTGCCAGCAGCCCAGGCCTCCTCATCTACGAGCAGTACTTC,CASSPGLLIYEQYF
-,TRBJ2-6,TRBV9,TRBD1,TGTGCCAGCAGCCCCTTCGGGACAGGGGGCGTTGGGGCCAACGTCCTGACTTTC,CASSPFGTGGVGANVLTF
-,TRBJ2-7,TRBV11-2,TRBD2,TGTGCCAGCAGCTTATCTCTGGGACTAGCGGGAGGGCCCTCCGAGCAGTACTTC,CASSLSLGLAGGPSEQYF
-,TRBJ1-1,TRBV7-2,-,TGTGCCAGCAGCTCGAGTATGAACACTGAAGCTTTCTTT,CASSSSMNTEAFF
-,TRBJ1-6,TRBV7-9,TRBD1,TGTGCCAGCAGCATTGGGCCACAGGGGGTACCCCTCCACTTT,CASSIGPQGVPLHF
-,TRBJ2-1,TRBV5-1,-,TGCGCCAGCAGCGAGCCCGATAGTGAGCAGTTCTTC,CASSEPDSEQFF
-,TRBJ2-2,TRBV30,-,TGTGCCTGGGGCCGGGGTTCGAACACCGGGGAGCTGTTTTTT,CAWGRGSNTGELFF
-,TRBJ1-5,TRBV7-2,-,TGTGCCAGCAGCCAAGATGCAGGGTGGGATCAGCCCCAGCATTTT,CASSQDAGWDQPQHF
-,TRBJ1-1,TRBV18,-,TGTGCCAGCTCACCACCCGTGAAGGGTGAAGCTTTCTTT,CASSPPVKGEAFF
-,TRBJ2-1,TRBV7-8,-,TGTGCCAGCAGCTTTAGGGCCGGGACTCTCGCCTACAATGAGCAGTTCTTC,CASSFRAGTLAYNEQFF
once,TRBJ2-3,TRBV7-8,-,TGTGCCAGCAGCTTAGAAGCGGCTTTCACAGATACGCAGTATTTT,CASSLEAAFTDTQYF
-,TRBJ1-2,TRBV5-1,-,TGCGCCAGCAGCTTGGGAGTCTTCTATGGCTACACCTTC,CASSLGVFYGYTF
-,TRBJ1-4,TRBV6-5,-,TGTGCCAGCAGTTACGAAACGGGGTCGGAAAAACTGTTTTTT,CASSYETGSEKLFF
-,TRBJ1-1,TRBV5-5,-,TGTGCCAGCAGCTTGGTGGGGGACACTGAAGCTTTCTTT,CASSLVGDTEAFF
-,TRBJ1-1,TRBV5-3,TRBD1,TGTGCCAGAAGCTTGTCCTCGCACAGGGGGGCAACTGAAGCTTTCTTT,CARSLSSHRGATEAFF
-,TRBJ1-5,TRBV19,-,TGTGCCAGTAGTATGGCCCTAGGGGTAAGTCAGCCCCAGCATTTT,CASSMALGVSQPQHF
-,TRBJ2-2,TRBV9,TRBD2,TGTGCCAGCAGCGTAGCTAGCGGGGGCCGTGGGGACACCGGGGAGCTGTTTTTT,CASSVASGGRGDTGELFF
-,TRBJ1-1,TRBV19,-,TGTGCCAGTAGCCGACCCCAACAGGGGAACACTGAAGCTTTCTTT,CASSRPQQGNTEAFF
-,TRBJ2-2,TRBV7-6,TRBD2,TGTGCCAGCAGCTTAGTAGCGGGAGGGTCCGGGGAGCTGTTTTTT,CASSLVAGGSGELFF
-,TRBJ2-7,TRBV5-7,-,TGTGCCAGCAGCTTTATATCATACAGTGGAGGGTCCTACGAGCAGTACTTC,CASSFISYSGGSYEQYF
-,TRBJ2-3,TRBV9,TRBD2,TGTGCCAGCAGCGTAGGACTAGCGGCAGATACGCAGTATTTT,CASSVGLAADTQYF
once,TRBJ1-1,TRBV6-6,-,TGTGCCAGCAGTTCGAGGACAGTAATGAACACTGAAGCTTTCTTT,CASSSRTVMNTEAFF
-,TRBJ1-6,TRBV19,TRBD1,TGTGCCAGTAGTGTAATCCGGGACAGGCTAGTAAATTCACCCCTCCACTTT,CASSVIRDRLVNSPLHF
-,TRBJ1-1,TRBV5-1,TRBD1,TGCGCCAGCAGCTTACAGGGGGCTAACACTGAAGCTTTCTTT,CASSLQGANTEAFF
few,TRBJ1-5,TRBV7-9,-,TGTGCCAGCAGCTTAGGAGCAGGGTTGGACAATCAGCCCCAGCATTTT,CASSLGAGLDNQPQHF
-,TRBJ2-2,TRBV29-1,-,TGCAGCGTTGATGGGACCCACACCGGGGAGCTGTTTTTT,CSVDGTHTGELFF
-,TRBJ2-5,TRBV18,-,TGTGCCAGCTCACCTCAGCGGAAGACCCAGTACTTC,CASSPQRKTQYF
-,TRBJ1-4,TRBV5-4,TRBD1,TGTGCCAGCAGCACAGGGGGCGCAAGGGAAAAACTGTTTTTT,CASSTGGAREKLFF
-,TRBJ2-2,TRBV6-5,-,TGTGCCAGCAGTCCGGGACAAGGGATCGGGGAGCTGTTTTTT,CASSPGQGIGELFF
-,TRBJ1-5,TRBV28,-,TGTGCCAGCGGGACCACAGGCGGTGGTCAGCCCCAGCATTTT,CASGTTGGGQPQHF
-,TRBJ2-3,TRBV29-1,-,TGCAGCGTTGAGCCGGGCACAGATACGCAGTATTTT,CSVEPGTDTQYF
-,TRBJ2-1,TRBV28,TRBD1,TGTGCCAGCAGTTTATCAGGGACAGGGGAGACCAATGAGCAGTTCTTC,CASSLSGTGETNEQFF
-,TRBJ2-7,TRBV5-8,-,TGTGCCAGCAGCCCCTACACTGCCTACGAGCAGTACTTC,CASSPYTAYEQYF
-,TRBJ2-1,TRBV5-1,TRBD1,TGCGCCAGCAGCCCGGGACAGGGGGCCTACAATGAGCAGTTCTTC,CASSPGQGAYNEQFF
-,TRBJ1-3,TRBV5-4,-,TGTGCCAGCAGCTCGGGGGGGGTTAGCTCTGGAAACACCATATATTTT,CASSSGGVSSGNTIYF
-,TRBJ2-3,TRBV19,TRBD1,TGTGCCAGTAGCCCGGGACAGGGAGGTGCAGATACGCAGTATTTT,CASSPGQGGADTQYF
-,TRBJ2-7,TRBV6-5,TRBD1,TGTGCCAGCAGTTACGGTGACAGGGGGCTCTACGAGCAGTACTTC,CASSYGDRGLYEQYF
-,TRBJ2-1,TRBV9,-,TGTGCCAGCAGCGTAGGGCCATCCTACAATGAGCAGTTCTTC,CASSVGPSYNEQFF
medium-sized,TRBJ1-2,TRBV30,-,TGTGCCTGGACCGTCGATTATAAGTACTATGGCTACACCTTC,CAWTVDYKYYGYTF
-,TRBJ2-4,TRBV18,TRBD1,TGTGCCAGCTCGCCGCTCCGACAGGGATACATTCAGTACTTC,CASSPLRQGYIQYF
-,TRBJ2-5,TRBV5-4,-,TGTGCCAGCAGCTTAGGGGGGGGCCAAGAGACCCAGTACTTC,CASSLGGGQETQYF
-,TRBJ2-7,TRBV11-1,TRBD2,TGTGCCACCGGTGGGGGGGAGCGGGAGCAGAATTACGAGCAGTACTTC,CATGGGEREQNYEQYF
-,TRBJ1-5,TRBV5-1,TRBD1,TGCGCCAGCAGCTCGACAGGGGCGGGTCAGCCCCAGCATTTT,CASSSTGAGQPQHF
-,TRBJ2-5,TRBV7-2,TRBD2,TGTGCCAGCAGCTTATGGCTAGCGGGCGATGGGGCCCAGTACTTC,CASSLWLAGDGAQYF
-,TRBJ1-4,TRBV7-9,-,TGTGCCAGCAGCTTGACACCATCACGCGCAACTAATGAAAAACTGTTTTTT,CASSLTPSRATNEKLFF
-,TRBJ2-5,TRBV6-6,-,TGTGCCAGCAGTTATTTAGGGGTGACCCAGTACTTC,CASSYLGVTQYF
-,TRBJ2-5,TRBV5-6,-,TGTGCCAGCATCCAGCTGGGACGGACCTACCAAGAGACCCAGTACTTC,CASIQLGRTYQETQYF
-,TRBJ1-2,TRBV7-8,TRBD1,TGTGCCAGCAGCTTCCCCGGGACAGGGGAGGGTAACTATGGCTACACCTTC,CASSFPGTGEGNYGYTF
once,TRBJ2-5,TRBV6-1,TRBD2,TGTGCCAGCAGCTTTACCGGGACTAGGGAGACCCAGTACTTC,CASSFTGTRETQYF
-,TRBJ2-1,TRBV7-9,-,TGTGCCAGCAGCTTAGGGACAGTCGCCTACAATGAGCAGTTCTTC,CASSLGTVAYNEQFF
-,TRBJ2-3,TRBV7-2,-,TGTGCCAGCAGCTTAGCCCGGGGGAGCACAGATACGCAGTATTTT,CASSLARGSTDTQYF
-,TRBJ2-7,TRBV7-9,-,TGTGCCAGCAGCTTGGGCCAGTCAAACATCTACGAGCAGTACTTC,CASSLGQSNIYEQYF
-,TRBJ2-2,TRBV10-3,TRBD1,TGTGCCATCAGTAGCCCGACAGGGTCCGGGGAGCTGTTTTTT,CAISSPTGSGELFF
-,TRBJ2-2,TRBV2,-,TGTGCCAGCAGGGGGTACACCGGGGAGCTGTTTTTT,CASRGYTGELFF
-,TRBJ2-5,TRBV18,-,TGTGCCAGCTCACCACCGTTGAGAGAGACCCAGTACTTC,CASSPPLRETQYF
-,TRBJ1-2,TRBV2,-,TGTGCCAGCAACACAGGGCGTTATGGCTACACCTTC,CASNTGRYGYTF
-,TRBJ1-1,TRBV19,-,TGTGCCAGTAGGTCGTACTCGGGATTCACTGAAGCTTTCTTT,CASRSYSGFTEAFF